This T cell receptor (beta chain) was sequenced in a study of cytomegalovirus exposure and HLA in healthy donors. V was shortened by 4 bases and J by 6 bases, with 14 bases between the two germline ends. The CDR3 has 14 amino acids. Per the germline V gene, CDR1 is SGHRS and CDR2 is YFSETQ. Researchers ran the PCR with 60 Vbeta and 13 Jbeta primers. Sequencing was performed with immunoSEQ multiplex PCR; in TCRdb, only in-frame clones are kept and a portion is missing. The sample lists about 100,000 clones, approximately 80% occurring once. The chain combines TRBV5-1 with TRBJ2-1; the D gene is possibly TRBD1 (6 bases). The TCR sequence derives from a woman aged 18-29 years in good health and CMV-seropositive. The specimen was PBMCs. DNA for the CDR3: TGCGCCAGCAGCCTCGGACAGATTTCCAATGAGCAGTTCTTC. Translating it yields CASSLGQISNEQFF. Full variable domain (missing parts from reference TRBV5-1 and TRBJ2-1): KAGVTQTPRYLIKTRGQQVTLSCSPISGHRSVSWYQQTPGQGLQFLFEYFSETQRNKGNFPGRFSGRQFSNSRSEMNVSTLELGDSALYLCASSLGQISNEQFFGPGTRLTVL.